The rows below give T cell receptor beta chains drawn from one sample of a study of shared clonotypes between healthy human individuals. Sequencing was performed with immunoSEQ multiplex PCR; in TCRdb, only in-frame clones are kept and a portion is missing. The sample yields over a million clones, approximately 80% seen once. Input material: memory CD4+ T cells from PBMCs. All receptors come from a young man in good health. Some clones in this sample may be carry-over from other donors' samples. The CDR3 runs from the conserved cysteine through the conserved F or W. D genes are given only for firm matches. Where a row states a size, it is once, few, many or the class of an expanded clone; other rows omit it.

clone size | J gene | V gene | D gene | CDR3 DNA | CDR3 protein
. | TRBJ1-3 | TRBV7-2 | . | TGTGCCAGCAGCCGCCTAGGGGTTCCTGGAAACACCATATATTTT | CASSRLGVPGNTIYF
. | TRBJ2-7 | TRBV7-8 | TRBD1 | TGTGCCAGCAGCTTACAACAGGGGAATTACTACGAGCAGTACTTC | CASSLQQGNYYEQYF
. | TRBJ2-2 | TRBV29-1 | TRBD2 | TGCAGCGTTGAAGAGGGGACTAGGGCGAACACCGGGGAGCTGTTTTTT | CSVEEGTRANTGELFF
. | TRBJ2-3 | TRBV4-1 | TRBD2 | TGCGCCAGCAGCCGAAAGCTTCTAGCGGGAGCGACAGATACGCAGTATTTT | CASSRKLLAGATDTQYF
. | TRBJ2-2 | TRBV5-4 | TRBD2 | TGTGCCAGCAGCCCGGGCGGGGGGACGGCGAACACCGGGGAGCTGTTTTTT | CASSPGGGTANTGELFF
few | TRBJ1-5 | TRBV29-1 | TRBD1 | TGCAGCGTTAAACTACAGGGGTTCGGACAGCCCCAGCATTTT | CSVKLQGFGQPQHF
. | TRBJ2-7 | TRBV6-5 | . | TGTGCCAGCACCCCCGCCAGGGGGGCCCAGCAGTACTTC | CASTPARGAQQYF
. | TRBJ1-1 | TRBV6-1 | . | TGTGCCAGCATCTCAGGGGCAGCGCTTGAAGCTTTCTTT | CASISGAALEAFF
once | TRBJ2-7 | TRBV30 | TRBD2 | TGTGCCTGGACTAGCGGGAGGGCTGAGCAGTACTTC | CAWTSGRAEQYF
. | TRBJ1-3 | TRBV5-1 | . | TGCGCCAGCAGCCCCCAGGCCCTTGGGGGTCACTCTGGAAACACCATATATTTT | CASSPQALGGHSGNTIYF
. | TRBJ2-7 | TRBV2 | TRBD1 | TGTGCCAGCAGTTGGGACAGGGAGTCTTACGAGCAGTACTTC | CASSWDRESYEQYF
. | TRBJ2-2 | TRBV5-1 | . | TGCGCCAGCAGCGTGGGCCCTGAAGGCGGGGAGCTGTTTTTT | CASSVGPEGGELFF
. | TRBJ2-3 | TRBV10-3 | TRBD2 | TGTGCCATCAGTGCACTAGCGGGTCGCACAGATACGCAGTATTTT | CAISALAGRTDTQYF
few | TRBJ2-1 | TRBV9 | . | TGTGCCAGCAGCGTATTATCCGGAGAGCAGTTCTTC | CASSVLSGEQFF
. | TRBJ2-1 | TRBV23-1 | TRBD2 | TGCGCCAGCAGTCCCCGTTTTCCTAGCCGGGAGGGTGGCTATGAGCAGTTCTTC | CASSPRFPSREGGYEQFF
few | TRBJ1-5 | TRBV19 | . | TGTGCCAGCCAGAAAGACCGATATCAGCCCCAGCATTTT | CASQKDRYQPQHF
. | TRBJ1-2 | TRBV2 | TRBD1 | TGTGCCAGCGGAACAGGGGTGGGCTACACCTTC | CASGTGVGYTF
. | TRBJ1-2 | TRBV6-5 | TRBD1 | TGTGCCAGCAGTCAAGCAGGGGGCGGTGGCTACACCTTC | CASSQAGGGGYTF
. | TRBJ2-2 | TRBV13 | . | TGTGCCAGCAGCCCGGGTTACACCGGGGAGCTGTTTTTT | CASSPGYTGELFF
once | TRBJ2-7 | TRBV5-4 | TRBD1 | TGTGCCAGCAGCTTGGGGACAGGTCAGCAATACGAGCAGTACTTC | CASSLGTGQQYEQYF
. | TRBJ2-7 | TRBV28 | TRBD2 | TGTGCCAGCAGTTTATTGGGGGGGACGACCTACGAGCAGTACTTC | CASSLLGGTTYEQYF
. | TRBJ2-3 | TRBV5-6 | . | TGTGCCAGCAGCTTGGGGGGCAGGGGAAACCCCTTTAGCACAGATACGCAGTATTTT | CASSLGGRGNPFSTDTQYF
. | TRBJ2-7 | TRBV7-9 | . | TGTGCCAGCAGCTTAGGTGACAGGCGGCGGTCCTACGAGCAGTACTTC | CASSLGDRRRSYEQYF
few | TRBJ2-7 | TRBV10-3 | TRBD1 | TGTGCCATCAGTGAGACAGGGGGCTACGAGCAGTACTTC | CAISETGGYEQYF
. | TRBJ1-2 | TRBV20-1 | TRBD1 | TGCAGTGCTAAACCAGGGGGCTCATACACCTTC | CSAKPGGSYTF
. | TRBJ2-7 | TRBV6-5 | . | TGTGCCAGCAGATCCGGGAGTACCTACGAGCAGTACTTC | CASRSGSTYEQYF
. | TRBJ2-7 | TRBV18 | . | TGTGCCAGCTCACGAAATCAAGGTTTTAGCTCCTACGAGCAGTACTTC | CASSRNQGFSSYEQYF
. | TRBJ2-1 | TRBV7-3 | TRBD2 | TGTGCCAGCAGCTTAAGCGGGACTAGCGGGAGATCGAAAAGTGAGCAGTTCTTC | CASSLSGTSGRSKSEQFF
. | TRBJ1-1 | TRBV9 | . | TGTGCCAGCAGCGTAGACAGGGTAGCTCCAGCTTTCTTT | CASSVDRVAPAFF
. | TRBJ1-4 | TRBV15 | . | TGTGCCACCAGCAGAGACAGGGGAGAAAAACTGTTTTTT | CATSRDRGEKLFF
. | TRBJ1-4 | TRBV5-4 | . | TGTGCCAGCAGCTTATCGAGGGCAACTAATGAAAAACTGTTTTTT | CASSLSRATNEKLFF
. | TRBJ1-3 | TRBV7-9 | . | TGTGCCAGCAGCTCCACGGGGCCCGGAAACACCATATATTTT | CASSSTGPGNTIYF
. | TRBJ1-2 | TRBV30 | . | TGTGCCTGGAGTGTAGATTCTAACTATGGCTACACCTTC | CAWSVDSNYGYTF
. | TRBJ2-1 | TRBV10-3 | TRBD2 | TGTGCCATCAGTGATCGGGAGGCCCACAATGAGCAGTTCTTC | CAISDREAHNEQFF
few | TRBJ2-7 | TRBV7-8 | TRBD2 | TGTGCCAGCAGTGTTACCGGGACTAGCGGGGGCGAGCAGTACTTC | CASSVTGTSGGEQYF
. | TRBJ2-1 | TRBV7-7 | TRBD1 | TGTGCCAGCAGCTCGGGACAGGTGGGGGAGTATGAGCAGTTCTTC | CASSSGQVGEYEQFF
. | TRBJ1-5 | TRBV18 | . | TGTGCCAGCTCACCACCGAAGAATCAGCCCCAGCATTTT | CASSPPKNQPQHF
. | TRBJ2-6 | TRBV5-6 | . | TGTGCCAGCAGCTTGGGGCAGGCTGGGGCCAACGTCCTGACTTTC | CASSLGQAGANVLTF
. | TRBJ2-6 | TRBV27 | TRBD1 | TGTGCCAGCAGTCCGACAGGGGCCGGGGCCAACGTCCTGACTTTC | CASSPTGAGANVLTF
. | TRBJ1-3 | TRBV28 | . | TGTGCCAGCAGTTTATCGGACCTCGCATTCCTATTAGATTTT | CASSLSDLAFLLDF
. | TRBJ1-1 | TRBV5-1 | . | TGCGCCAGCAGCGGGGACCTGAACACTGAAGCTTTCTTT | CASSGDLNTEAFF
once | TRBJ2-3 | TRBV5-4 | . | TGTGCCAGCAGAAACACAGATACGCAGTATTTT | CASRNTDTQYF
. | TRBJ1-1 | TRBV27 | . | TGTGCCAGCAGTCTCTCGGGGGGTGCTGAAGCTTTCTTT | CASSLSGGAEAFF
. | TRBJ1-2 | TRBV30 | . | TGTGCCTGGAGTGTCGGGACGGTTGCCTACACCTTC | CAWSVGTVAYTF
. | TRBJ2-5 | TRBV18 | . | TGTGCCAGCTCACCCGAAGGGCGGCAGACCCAGTACTTC | CASSPEGRQTQYF
. | TRBJ1-2 | TRBV28 | . | TGTGCCAGCAGTTTGTTGGAGAGTTCGAACTATGGCTACACCTTC | CASSLLESSNYGYTF
. | TRBJ1-2 | TRBV7-2 | . | TGTGCCAGCAGCCTCACTCTCACCGGGGTTGGCTACACCTTC | CASSLTLTGVGYTF
. | TRBJ2-5 | TRBV5-1 | TRBD1 | TGCGCCAGCAGCTTGGCCTTGACAGGGGGCCAAGAGACCCAGTACTTC | CASSLALTGGQETQYF
. | TRBJ1-5 | TRBV18 | TRBD1 | TGTGCCAGCTCACCTAAAGGACAGGCCAATCAGCCCCAGCATTTT | CASSPKGQANQPQHF
. | TRBJ2-7 | TRBV7-8 | . | TGTGCCAGCAGCTTAGTTGCAGGGACCTCAACCTACGAGCAGTACTTC | CASSLVAGTSTYEQYF
. | TRBJ1-2 | TRBV19 | TRBD1 | TGTGCCAGTAGTCTCGGGGACAGCCTTACTTGGGGCTACACCTTC | CASSLGDSLTWGYTF
. | TRBJ2-7 | TRBV29-1 | . | TGCAGCGTTGATTTAGACAGCTCCTACGAGCAGTACTTC | CSVDLDSSYEQYF
. | TRBJ2-7 | TRBV5-1 | . | TGCGCCAGCAGACCCGAACTGCTCTCCTACGAGCAGTACTTC | CASRPELLSYEQYF